This T cell receptor (beta chain) comes out of a study of blood T cell repertoires in COVID-19. From germline, CDR1 is LGHNA and CDR2 YSLEER. This CDR3 is 18 amino acids long. The V and J ends lost 0 bases and 4 bases, in that order; junction bases with no gene match: 10. The method was immunoSEQ multiplex PCR; TCRdb's version includes in-frame clones alone and lacks a portion of them. Found here are 300,000 to 400,000 clones, 85% to 90% of them singletons; the top ten hold less than 1.2%. In terms of age and location, participants ranged from roughly 18 to 89 years and lived in about 25 US areas. Cohort 3 donors counted as recovered after two negative PCRs, clearance, or resolved symptoms.

The clonotype was recovered from a man between 18 and 35 years old who had recovered from COVID-19. The genes are TRBV4-3 and TRBJ2-2; 8 bases are shared with TRBD1. The sequencing sample was made of PBMCs or T cells enriched from blood (not recorded which). CDR3 amino acids: CASSQDLWTGPGTGELFF. The CDR3, as DNA: TGCGCCAGCAGCCAAGATCTCTGGACAGGGCCGGGCACCGGGGAGCTGTTTTTT.